One and the same sample provided the 19 T cell receptor beta chains below, sequenced in a study of cytomegalovirus exposure and HLA in healthy donors. Vbeta (60) and Jbeta (13) primers were used in the PCR. The assay was immunoSEQ multiplex PCR, and TCRdb's table has in-frame clones only and misses some. The data show roughly 78,000 clones, 65% to 70% seen once. Sequencing was done on a sample of PBMCs. The receptors were gathered from a man aged 40-49 years in good health and CMV-seropositive.

This clone was counted a few times. The chain links TRBV9 to TRBJ2-5; TRBD2 matches 14 bases. The V gene end was trimmed by 3 bases and the J gene end by 1 base; junction bases not matched to a gene: 5. Germline CDR1 SGDLS, CDR2 YYNGEE. CDR3 length equals 17 residues. CDR3 DNA: TGTGCCAGCAGCGGCGGGACTAGCGGGGGCCTCCAAGAGACCCAGTACTTC. Its translation is CASSGGTSGGLQETQYF.

The chain carries TRBV5-1 and TRBJ2-5; 7 bases fit TRBD2. With V trimmed by 2 bases and J by 5 bases, 0 bases remained unmatched. Germline V gives CDR1 SGHRS, CDR2 YFSETQ. This CDR3 spans 12 amino acids. The CDR3 sequence: CASSFSGETQYF. The CDR3 coding sequence is TGCGCCAGCAGCTTTAGCGGGGAGACCCAGTACTTC.

This chain connects TRBV11-2 to TRBJ1-4; D not resolved. The CDR3 spans 15 residues. Germline V CDR1 and CDR2: SGHAT, FQNNGV. V lost 0 bases and J 7 bases, leaving 12 bases between the germline ends. CDR3 residues: CASSLEDWTGEKLFF. CDR3 nucleotides: TGTGCCAGCAGCTTAGAGGACTGGACCGGTGAAAAACTGTTTTTT. The full variable domain, rest sourced from reference TRBV11-2 and TRBJ1-4, is EAGVAQSPRYKIIEKRQSVAFWCNPISGHATLYWYQQILGQGPKLLIQFQNNGVVDDSQLPKDRFSAERLKGVDSTLKIQPAKLEDSAVYLCASSLEDWTGEKLFFGSGTQLSVL.

The chain has TRBV29-1 and TRBJ2-5; 8 positions match TRBD1. V shed 6 bases and J 4 bases; nucleotides not matched to a gene: 7. Germline-derived CDR1 and CDR2 are SQVTM and ANQGSEA. The CDR3 is 13 residues long. CDR3 sequence: CSVPTGVGETQYF. For the CDR3, the DNA is TGCAGCGTCCCGACAGGGGTGGGAGAGACCCAGTACTTC.

This chain joins TRBV18 and TRBJ1-2; the D gene is possibly TRBD1 (5 bases). This CDR3 comprises 15 residues. CDR1 and CDR2 (germline): KGHSH, LQKENI. Trimming removed 3 bases from V and 7 bases from J, with 18 bases in between. This CDR3 reads CASSPRIQGMGGYTF. The DNA for the CDR3 is TGTGCCAGCTCACCCCGGATCCAGGGCATGGGTGGCTACACCTTC. The entire variable domain, with the rest obtained from reference TRBV18 and TRBJ1-2, is as follows: NAGVMQNPRHLVRRRGQEARLRCSPMKGHSHVYWYRQLPEEGLKFMVYLQKENIIDESGMPKERFSAEFPKEGPSILRIQQVVRGDSAAYFCASSPRIQGMGGYTFGSGTRLTVV.

This clone was found a few times. V is TRBV28 and J is TRBJ2-5, with no clear D. CDR1 is MDHEN and CDR2 is SYDVKM in the germline V gene. This CDR3 comprises 14 residues. The V gene lost 0 bases and the J gene lost 5 bases, with 10 bases spanning the gap. CDR3 protein: CASSLWAVGETQYF. CDR3 nucleotides: TGTGCCAGCAGTTTATGGGCGGTCGGGGAGACCCAGTACTTC.

This chain uses TRBV10-3 with TRBJ1-1, with D unresolved. V was clipped by 6 bases and J by 0 bases, with 8 bases between them. This CDR3 contains 13 residues. Germline CDR1 is ENHRY and CDR2 is SYGVKD. The CDR3 DNA follows: TGTGCCATCAGATACATGTTGAACACTGAAGCTTTCTTT. It specifies CAIRYMLNTEAFF.

J is TRBJ2-3 and V is TRBV30; tentative D call: TRBD2 (5 bases). Germline V gene lookup returns CDR1 GTSNPN and CDR2 SVGIG (reference sequence). CDR3 length: 13 amino acids. Trimming shortened V by 3 bases and J by 3 bases, and 10 bases separated the two germline ends. In nucleotides, the CDR3 is TGTGCCTGGAGCTTCCCGGGGACAGATACGCAGTATTTT. Translation gives CAWSFPGTDTQYF.

The chain recombines TRBV6-5 with TRBJ1-6, with 8 bases aligning to TRBD1. V lost 6 bases and J lost 8; bases outside the gene matches: 6. CDR1 is MNHEY and CDR2 is SVGAGI in the germline V gene. CDR3 length equals 14 residues. The CDR3 sequence: CASSSGTGYSPLHF. Written as DNA, the CDR3 is TGTGCCAGCAGCTCCGGGACAGGCTATTCACCCCTCCACTTT.

This clone was counted a few times. J is TRBJ1-5 and V is TRBV30, with 9 bases fitting TRBD1. Germline V CDR1 and CDR2: GTSNPN, SVGIG (reference sequence). Trimming took 1 base from V and 6 from J; bases not matched to a gene: 7. The length of the CDR3 is 15 residues. For the CDR3, the DNA is TGTGCCTGGAGTGCCCGGGACAGGGAGAGTCAGCCCCAGCATTTT. As protein: CAWSARDRESQPQHF.

The chain combines TRBV13 with TRBJ1-1; D might be TRBD1 (6 bases). CDR3 length: 14 amino acids. The V end was cut by 3 bases, the J end by 1 base, with 9 bases between. CDR1 is PRHDT and CDR2 is FYEKMQ in the germline V gene (reference sequence). CDR3 region: CASSFLGANTEAFF. The DNA for the CDR3 is TGTGCCAGCAGCTTTTTGGGGGCGAACACTGAAGCTTTCTTT. The whole variable domain, filled in from reference TRBV13 and TRBJ1-1, reads AAGVIQSPRHLIKEKRETATLKCYPIPRHDTVYWYQQGPGQDPQFLISFYEKMQSDKGSIPDRFSAQQFSDYHSELNMSSLELGDSALYFCASSFLGANTEAFFGQGTRLTVV.

The genes are TRBV5-1 and TRBJ2-2, with 9 positions matching TRBD2. The CDR3 spans 16 residues. V lost 2 bases and J lost 0; bases outside the gene matches: 2. Germline V lookup: CDR1 SGHRS, CDR2 YFSETQ. The CDR3 protein is CASSLAGGTNTGELFF. The DNA of the CDR3 is TGCGCCAGCAGCTTAGCGGGGGGTACGAACACCGGGGAGCTGTTTTTT.

The V and J genes are TRBV6-1 and TRBJ2-6, with no clear D. V lost 3 bases and J 0 bases, leaving 6 bases between the germline ends. The CDR3 is 15 residues long. The germline gives CDR1 MNHNS, CDR2 SASEGT. As DNA, the CDR3 is TGTGCCAGCAGTGAGGAGTTCTCTGGGGCCAACGTCCTGACTTTC. Protein: CASSEEFSGANVLTF.

In its sample, this clone was seen once. The rearrangement uses TRBV28 and TRBJ2-3, with no clear D. The CDR3 loop spans 13 amino acids. The V and J ends lost 3 bases and 9 bases respectively, with 13 bases between them. The V gene's germline CDR1 is MDHEN and CDR2 SYDVKM. Here the CDR3 DNA reads TGTGCCAGCAGTTTCGACTTTCCCCAAACGCAGTATTTT. Translating it yields CASSFDFPQTQYF.

To note about this clone: Mismatch with germline at one junction end may stem from a read error. The V and J genes are TRBV7-6 and TRBJ2-5, with a weak D call TRBD1 (5 bases). Germline CDR1 reads SGHVS; CDR2 reads FNYEAQ. The CDR3 is 15 amino acids. The chain's CDR3 is CASSGITGYQGTQYF. The CDR3 DNA reads as TGTGCCAGCAGCGGGATTACAGGCTACCAAGGGACCCAGTACTTC.

The chain employs TRBV19 and TRBJ1-5; D uncertain. The ends were cut back, 3 bases at V and 0 bases at J, with 9 bases in the middle. The germline V gene has CDR1 LNHDA and CDR2 SQIVND (reference sequence). CDR3 length: 15 amino acids. The CDR3 DNA reads as TGTGCCAGTAGTATGCCCGCGTATAGCAATCAGCCCCAGCATTTT. It codes for CASSMPAYSNQPQHF.

V is TRBV5-4 and J is TRBJ2-1; 7 positions match TRBD1. J gave up 6 bases and V 2 bases, and 5 bases lay outside the gene matches. The CDR3 loop spans 14 amino acids. CDR1 is SGHNT, CDR2 YYREEE, per germline (reference sequence). CDR3 region: CASSFPTGRNEQFF. As DNA, the CDR3 is TGTGCCAGCAGCTTCCCGACAGGGCGCAATGAGCAGTTCTTC.

This chain joins TRBV5-4 and TRBJ1-6, with D maybe TRBD1 (6 bases). The CDR3 totals 16 residues. The V gene lost 1 base and the J gene lost 4 bases, with 12 bases spanning the gap. Germline V gene sequence: CDR1 SGHNT, CDR2 YYREEE (reference sequence). This chain's CDR3 is CASSLLGQLYNSPLHF. CDR3 sequence (DNA): TGTGCCAGCAGCTTGTTAGGACAGCTGTATAATTCACCCCTCCACTTT.

The gene calls are TRBV7-2 and TRBJ2-5; D gene unclear. Trimming left V 5 bases short and J 4 bases short, with 11 bases between. The CDR3 has 13 residues. The germline gives CDR1 SGHTA, CDR2 FQGNSA. In DNA, the CDR3 is TGTGCCAGCAGCCCCCAGTCCGTAGAGACCCAGTACTTC. Protein product: CASSPQSVETQYF. Complete variable domain (other parts from reference TRBV7-2 and TRBJ2-5): GAGVSQSPSNKVTEKGKDVELRCDPISGHTALYWYRQSLGQGLEFLIYFQGNSAPDKSGLPSDRFSAERTGGSVSTLTIQRTQQEDSAVYLCASSPQSVETQYFGPGTRLLVL.